This T cell receptor beta chain originates from a study of cytomegalovirus exposure and HLA in healthy donors. Findings and limits, study-wide: For presence/absence analyses, sequencing depth was assumed to be roughly uniform across donors. The authors listed 164 TCR beta chains as cytomegalovirus-associated.

This CDR3 region has 15 residues. Germline CDR1 SNHLY, CDR2 FYNNEI. The V gene lost 2 bases and the J gene lost 3 bases, with 11 bases spanning the gap. In the PCR, 60 Vbeta and 13 Jbeta primers were used. Repertoires were generated with immunoSEQ multiplex PCR, while TCRdb's copy carries only in-frame clones and drops some. In the table there are fewer than 200,000 clones, around 68% of which are singletons. On this clone itself: Its antigen is not identified.

This TCR was recovered from a middle-aged man in good health and CMV-seronegative. V gene TRBV2 combines with J gene TRBJ1-5; TRBD1 might be the D (5 bases). Sequencing was performed on PBMCs. Here the CDR3 reads CASSERQGPNQPQHF. CDR3 in DNA: TGTGCCAGCAGTGAAAGGCAGGGTCCCAATCAGCCCCAGCATTTT.